What follows are 4 T cell receptor beta chains derived from one specimen sequenced in a study of response to subunit inactivated influenza vaccine. TCRdb reanalysed the RT-PCR reads using MiXCR and keeps one entry per CDR3 protein. The sample yields approximately 530,000 distinct CDR3 sequences, approximately 13% seen once. The sample in question was PBMCs from blood, obtained about 40 days after vaccination. The receptors shown here come from a man aged 50-59 years who received an inactivated influenza vaccine.

This clonotype was seen more than once but under ten times. J is TRBJ2-3 and V is TRBV18, with TRBD1 matching 9 bases. Germline CDR1 reads KGHSH; CDR2 reads LQKENI. This CDR3 region has 17 residues. Trimming took 8 bases from V and 2 from J; bases not matched to a gene: 14. The CDR3 here is CASHRTGAKRDTDTQYF. The CDR3 DNA follows: TGTGCCAGCCACCGGACAGGGGCTAAGAGGGACACAGATACGCAGTATTTT. Looking up the rest from reference TRBV18 and TRBJ2-3 gives the full variable domain: NAGVMQNPRHLVRRRGQEARLRCSPMKGHSHVYWYRQLPEEGLKFMVYLQKENIIDESGMPKERFSAEFPKEGPSILRIQQVVRGDSAAYFCASHRTGAKRDTDTQYFGPGTRLTVL.

This clonotype occurred many times. The chain carries TRBV29-1 and TRBJ2-3, with TRBD1 identical over 8 bases. The CDR3 totals 14 residues. Germline values: CDR1 SQVTM, CDR2 ANQGSEA. With V trimmed by 7 bases and J by 0 bases, 6 bases remained unmatched. The CDR3 spells CSGGQGLSTDTQYF. Written as DNA, the CDR3 is TGCAGCGGAGGACAGGGTCTGAGCACAGATACGCAGTATTTT.

The J gene is TRBJ1-1, the V gene TRBV5-1; no reliable D call. V was trimmed by 0 bases and J by 4 bases, leaving 13 bases between them. Germline-derived CDR1 and CDR2 are SGHRS and YFSETQ. This CDR3 spans 15 amino acids. The CDR3: CASSLAAATSTEAFF. Written as DNA, the CDR3 is TGCGCCAGCAGCTTGGCTGCAGCAACGTCCACTGAAGCTTTCTTT.

This clonotype was seen more than once but under ten times. This sequence joins TRBV6-1 and TRBJ2-1; 7 bases are a match to TRBD2. The CDR3 has 15 residues. Germline V CDR1 and CDR2: MNHNS, SASEGT. After removal of 6 bases from V and 0 bases from J, the junction contained 5 bases not matched to a gene. The CDR3 nucleotides are TGTGCCAGCAGGGTCACTAGCGCCTCCTACAATGAGCAGTTCTTC. This gives the protein CASRVTSASYNEQFF.